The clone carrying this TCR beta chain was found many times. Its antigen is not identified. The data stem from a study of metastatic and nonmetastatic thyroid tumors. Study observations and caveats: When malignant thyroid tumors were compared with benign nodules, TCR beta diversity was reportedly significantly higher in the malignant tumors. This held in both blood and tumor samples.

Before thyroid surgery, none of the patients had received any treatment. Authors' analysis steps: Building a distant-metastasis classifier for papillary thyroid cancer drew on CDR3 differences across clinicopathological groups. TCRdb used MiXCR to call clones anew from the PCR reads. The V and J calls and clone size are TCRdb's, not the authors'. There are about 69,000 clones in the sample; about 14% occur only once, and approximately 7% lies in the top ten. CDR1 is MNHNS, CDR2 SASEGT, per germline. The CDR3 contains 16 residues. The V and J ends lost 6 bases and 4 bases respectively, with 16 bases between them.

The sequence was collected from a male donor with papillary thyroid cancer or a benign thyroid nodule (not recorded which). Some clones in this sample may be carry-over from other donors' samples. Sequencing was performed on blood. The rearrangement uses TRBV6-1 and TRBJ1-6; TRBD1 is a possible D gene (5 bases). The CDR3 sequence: CASSRQSTLYNSPLHF. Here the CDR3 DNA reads TGTGCCAGCAGCCGACAGTCCACGCTTTATAATTCACCCCTCCACTTT.